Listed below are T cell receptor beta chains from one sample, sequenced in a study of CD8+CD57+ T cells in acquired aplastic anemia. TCRdb re-derived calls from the reads in MiXCR, one entry per CDR3 protein. Among hundreds of thousands of distinct CDR3 sequences listed, roughly a third were seen once. Specimen: sorted CD4+, CD8+, or CD8+CD57+ T cells (not recorded which) from PBMCs. The origin of the receptors is a human donor with aplastic anemia. The CDR3 runs from the conserved cysteine through the conserved F or W. Fields, in order: J gene, clone size, V gene, D gene, CDR3 protein, CDR3 DNA. The D gene is left open where the match is weak. Size is omitted from some rows. Given values are once, few, many or a class for expanded clones.

TRBJ2-7 - TRBV3-1 - CASSQARGSGEQYF TGTGCCAGCAGCCAAGCCCGGGGAAGTGGGGAGCAGTACTTC
TRBJ2-1 many TRBV24-1 - CATSDKINEQFF TGTGCCACCAGTGACAAGATAAATGAGCAGTTCTTC
TRBJ2-7 many TRBV20-1 - CSARVSSYEQYF TGCAGTGCTAGAGTCAGCTCCTACGAGCAGTACTTC
TRBJ2-5 - TRBV18 TRBD1 CASSPGTGSETQYF TGTGCCAGCTCACCAGGGACAGGGTCGGAGACCCAGTACTTC
TRBJ2-7 few TRBV19 - CASRTGGKDEQYF TGTGCCAGTAGGACCGGGGGAAAGGACGAGCAGTACTTC
TRBJ1-1 few TRBV5-1 TRBD1 CASSLAQGGNTEAFF TGCGCCAGCAGCTTGGCCCAGGGGGGGAACACTGAAGCTTTCTTT
TRBJ1-2 - TRBV20-1 - CSARDRGNYGYTF TGCAGTGCTAGAGATCGGGGGAACTATGGCTACACCTTC
TRBJ1-1 many TRBV9 - CASSVDAHMNTEAFF TGTGCCAGCAGCGTAGATGCCCATATGAACACTGAAGCTTTCTTT
TRBJ2-5 many TRBV2 - CATTPTRRQETQYF TGTGCCACAACACCTACAAGGCGACAAGAGACCCAGTACTTC
TRBJ2-7 many TRBV19 - CASSNTIDYEQYF TGTGCCAGTAGTAACACTATTGACTACGAGCAGTACTTC
TRBJ2-3 - TRBV19 TRBD1 CASRDRHIGVSDTQYF TGTGCCAGCCGGGACAGGCACATCGGGGTCTCAGATACGCAGTATTTT
TRBJ2-1 few TRBV5-6 TRBD1 CASTLPKTGKYNEQFF TGTGCCAGCACCCTACCGAAGACAGGGAAGTACAATGAGCAGTTCTTC
TRBJ1-1 - TRBV7-6 - CASSYSQGMNTEAFF TGTGCCAGCAGTTACAGTCAGGGAATGAACACTGAAGCTTTCTTT
TRBJ2-7 - TRBV18 - CASSPLELGEQYF TGTGCCAGCTCACCACTCGAATTGGGGGAGCAGTACTTC
TRBJ1-6 few TRBV18 - CASSPLDRNSPLHF TGTGCCAGCTCACCTTTAGACAGAAATTCACCCCTCCACTTT
TRBJ1-6 few TRBV5-4 - CASSLGQPSYNSPLHF TGTGCCAGCAGCTTGGGACAGCCGTCCTATAATTCACCCCTCCACTTT
TRBJ1-5 - TRBV25-1 - CASSLDWGPRSNQPQHF TGTGCCAGCAGCTTAGATTGGGGTCCACGGAGCAATCAGCCCCAGCATTTT
TRBJ2-7 few TRBV20-1 - CSAPNLQGPSYEQYF TGCAGTGCTCCAAATCTACAGGGACCCTCCTACGAGCAGTACTTC
TRBJ2-2 few TRBV19 - CASIQGNTGELFF TGTGCCAGTATACAGGGGAACACCGGGGAGCTGTTTTTT
TRBJ2-7 - TRBV25-1 - CARVETYEQYF TGTGCTAGGGTTGAGACGTACGAGCAGTACTTC
TRBJ1-2 many TRBV5-4 - CASSVGQTEYGYTF TGTGCCAGCAGCGTCGGACAGACGGAATATGGCTACACCTTC
TRBJ2-7 - TRBV2 TRBD1 CARLGQGGNEQYF TGTGCCAGACTGGGACAGGGGGGCAACGAGCAGTACTTC
TRBJ1-2 - TRBV2 TRBD1 CASSPTGGFTGYTF TGTGCCAGCAGTCCCACAGGGGGCTTTACTGGCTACACCTTC
TRBJ2-7 few TRBV28 - CASSLNQVAYEQYF TGTGCCAGCAGTTTAAATCAGGTGGCCTACGAGCAGTACTTC
TRBJ1-1 - TRBV25-1 - CASSSAGAQGRTEAFF TGTGCCAGCAGTTCGGCGGGGGCTCAAGGGAGAACTGAAGCTTTCTTT
TRBJ2-3 - TRBV6-1 TRBD2 CASSTTSGGVTDTQYF TGTGCCAGCAGTACGACTAGCGGGGGTGTGACAGATACGCAGTATTTT
TRBJ1-3 few TRBV7-9 - CASRNALGNTIYF TGTGCCAGCAGGAACGCTCTGGGAAACACCATATATTTT
TRBJ1-2 - TRBV20-1 - CSADSTGLWDYGYTF TGCAGTGCTGACAGTACAGGGCTCTGGGACTATGGCTACACCTTC
TRBJ2-7 - TRBV7-8 - CASSRDSYEQCF TGTGCCAGCAGCAGAGACAGCTACGAGCAGTGCTTC
TRBJ1-2 few TRBV2 - CASSASWVETAKYRYGYTF TGTGCCAGCAGTGCTAGCTGGGTCGAGACAGCAAAATACAGATATGGCTACACCTTC
TRBJ1-2 many TRBV12-3/TRBV12-4 TRBD1 CATEGQGRGGYTF TGTGCCACAGAAGGACAGGGGCGTGGGGGCTACACCTTC
TRBJ1-3 - TRBV29-1 - CSVGPGLGNTIYF TGCAGCGTGGGTCCGGGCCTTGGAAACACCATATATTTT
TRBJ2-1 many TRBV2 - CASSVGALSYNEQFF TGTGCCAGCAGTGTGGGAGCGCTATCCTACAATGAGCAGTTCTTC
TRBJ1-1 many TRBV7-2 - CASSPRQIAPTEAFF TGTGCCAGCAGCCCCCGACAGATAGCCCCCACTGAAGCTTTCTTT
TRBJ1-2 many TRBV6-1 TRBD1 CASRPTGDYGYTF TGTGCCAGCAGGCCGACAGGGGACTATGGCTACACCTTC
TRBJ2-5 - TRBV20-1 - CSARDWVGQETQYF TGCAGTGCTAGAGATTGGGTAGGTCAAGAGACCCAGTACTTC
TRBJ1-5 once TRBV28 - CASSPNAGWQPQHF TGTGCCAGCAGTCCCAACGCCGGGTGGCAGCCCCAGCATTTT
TRBJ1-2 many TRBV5-1 TRBD1 CASSLANRDRDGYTF TGCGCCAGCAGCTTGGCGAACCGGGACAGGGACGGCTACACCTTC
TRBJ2-7 many TRBV20-1 - CSVIPRADYEQYF TGCAGTGTCATACCCCGGGCCGACTACGAGCAGTACTTC
TRBJ2-7 - TRBV20-1 TRBD2 CSARMTAGDSYEQYF TGCAGTGCTAGAATGACGGCGGGGGACTCCTACGAGCAGTACTTC
TRBJ1-1 few TRBV5-1 - CASSLVPGQNTEAFF TGCGCCAGCAGCTTGGTTCCAGGACAAAACACTGAAGCTTTCTTT
TRBJ1-2 few TRBV20-1 - CSALGGGASYGYTF TGCAGTGCTTTAGGGGGGGGGGCTAGCTATGGCTACACCTTC
TRBJ1-2 few TRBV19 - CASSTQRANYGYTF TGTGCCAGTAGTACCCAGCGAGCTAACTATGGCTACACCTTC
TRBJ2-1 few TRBV7-8 - CASSLVGDEQFF TGTGCCAGCAGCTTAGTTGGGGATGAGCAGTTCTTC